Each of the 15 T cell receptor beta chains below was sequenced from the same sample in a study of response to subunit inactivated influenza vaccine. MiXCR, run by TCRdb on the RT-PCR reads, gives a single entry per CDR3 protein. The sample includes 610,000 or so distinct CDR3 sequences, approximately 15% seen only once; the top ten take 11%. The material sequenced was PBMCs from blood, taken 11 to 12 days after vaccination. The source of these receptors is a man over 45 who received an inactivated influenza vaccine.

The chain combines TRBV7-2 with TRBJ2-7, with 7 nucleotides matching TRBD2. V trimming: 2 bases; J trimming: 3 bases; junction bases outside the gene matches: 4. Germline-derived CDR1 and CDR2 are SGHTA and FQGNSA. CDR3 length: 14 amino acids. The CDR3 nucleotides are TGTGCCAGCAGCTTACTAGCGGAAGACTACGAGCAGTACTTC. Its translation is CASSLLAEDYEQYF.

The V and J genes are TRBV12-3 or TRBV12-4 and TRBJ2-3; D perhaps matches TRBD1 (6 bases). CDR3 size: 14 residues. Trimming cost V 6 bases and J 2 bases, with 12 bases left between them. CDR3 DNA sequence: TGTGCCAGCAGCCAGACAGGCGCCACAGATACGCAGTATTTT. Encoded protein: CASSQTGATDTQYF.

There are a few counts of this clonotype. The chain links TRBV20-1 to TRBJ2-3; no clear D. The V gene's germline CDR1 is DFQATT and CDR2 SNEGSKA (reference sequence). The ends were cut back, 2 bases at V and 2 bases at J, with 11 bases in the middle. The CDR3 consists of 14 residues. The CDR3 sequence is CSARRLENTDTQYF. DNA of the CDR3: TGCAGTGCTAGAAGACTTGAGAACACAGATACGCAGTATTTT.

This clonotype has just one count. The V call is TRBV20-1, the J call TRBJ2-5, with 9 bases that match TRBD2. Unmatched junction bases numbered 6, after V lost 3 bases and J lost 4 bases. The CDR3 contains 14 residues. Germline values: CDR1 DFQATT, CDR2 SNEGSKA (reference sequence). The CDR3 loop reads CSARSSRGGETQYF. DNA of the CDR3: TGCAGTGCTAGGAGTTCGCGGGGGGGAGAGACCCAGTACTTC.

The V and J genes are TRBV6-2 or TRBV6-3 and TRBJ1-4; tentative D call: TRBD1 (5 bases). The CDR3 has 14 amino acids. From germline, CDR1 is MNHEY and CDR2 SVGEGT. Trimming removed 1 base at V and 3 bases at J, with 6 bases between. DNA of the CDR3: TGTGCCAGCAGTTACTGGGGCTCTAATGAAAAACTGTTTTTT. Amino acids: CASSYWGSNEKLFF.

This clonotype appeared a few times. The chain couples TRBV6-1 to TRBJ1-1; TRBD1 agrees at 10 bases. The J segment lost 5 bases and the V segment lost 2 bases, leaving 5 bases of the junction unmatched. CDR1 and CDR2 (germline): MNHNS, SASEGT. This CDR3 contains 15 residues. CDR3 residues: CASSEMTGGETEAFF. In nucleotides, the CDR3 is TGTGCCAGCAGTGAAATGACAGGGGGCGAAACTGAAGCTTTCTTT.

This chain connects TRBV12-3 or TRBV12-4 to TRBJ1-1, with D possibly matching TRBD1 (5 bases). The CDR3 sequence is 14 residues long. The V end was cut by 6 bases, the J end by 0 bases, with 11 bases between. Written as DNA, the CDR3 is TGTGCCAGCAGGCGACAGAACATGAACACTGAAGCTTTCTTT. Its translation: CASRRQNMNTEAFF.

A few counts support this clonotype. This chain uses TRBV4-1 with TRBJ2-2; perhaps TRBD1 as D (6 bases). Germline lookup yields CDR1 MGHRA and CDR2 YSYEKL. CDR3 length: 15 amino acids. V was trimmed by 2 bases and J by 1 base, leaving 8 bases between them. DNA of the CDR3: TGCGCCAGCAGCCAAAAACAGGGGAACACCGGGGAGCTGTTTTTT. Translation gives CASSQKQGNTGELFF.

The V call is TRBV30, the J call TRBJ2-2; tentatively, D is TRBD1 (6 bases). The CDR3 contains 13 residues. Germline V CDR1 and CDR2: GTSNPN, SVGIG (reference sequence). The V gene lost 2 bases and the J gene lost 4 bases, with 8 bases spanning the gap. CDR3 nucleotides: TGTGCCTGGAGTATACAGGGCACCGGGGAGCTGTTTTTT. This gives the protein CAWSIQGTGELFF.

V usage is TRBV9 and J usage is TRBJ2-1; 9 bases fit TRBD1. After removal of 4 bases from V and 2 bases from J, the junction contained 4 bases not matched to a gene. This CDR3 spans 15 amino acids. Germline CDR1 is SGDLS and CDR2 is YYNGEE. The CDR3 nucleotides read TGTGCCAGCAGCATAGGACAGGGGACCTACAATGAGCAGTTCTTC. Encoded protein: CASSIGQGTYNEQFF.

The rearrangement joins TRBV27 to TRBJ1-5; D gene ambiguous. V was trimmed by 5 bases and J by 0 bases, leaving 11 bases between them. The CDR3 loop spans 15 amino acids. The germline CDR1 and CDR2 sequences are MNHEY and SMNVEV (reference sequence). CDR3 bases: TGTGCCAGCAGTGAGACCCGTGGTAGCAATCAGCCCCAGCATTTT. It codes for CASSETRGSNQPQHF.

This clonotype was seen only a few times. The chain carries TRBV12-3 or TRBV12-4 and TRBJ2-5; TRBD1 is a possible D gene (6 bases). CDR3 length equals 14 residues. V lost 6 bases to trimming and J lost 6 bases, with 17 bases between them. CDR3 DNA: TGTGCCAGCAGGACCCGGACAGTCAGGAAGACCCAGTACTTC. Protein sequence: CASRTRTVRKTQYF.

This clonotype was counted a few times. This chain joins TRBV28 and TRBJ2-5; tentatively, D is TRBD1 or TRBD2 (6 bases each). CDR3 length equals 13 residues. CDR1 MDHEN and CDR2 SYDVKM come from the germline V gene. V was cut by 3 bases and J by 6 bases, with 11 bases left in between. CDR3 in amino acids: CASSFSGGQTQYF. CDR3 DNA: TGTGCCAGCAGTTTTAGTGGGGGGCAGACCCAGTACTTC. The whole variable domain, remainder taken from reference TRBV28 and TRBJ2-5, is DVKVTQSSRYLVKRTGEKVFLECVQDMDHENMFWYRQDPGLGLRLIYFSYDVKMKEKGDIPEGYSVSREKKERFSLILESASTNQTSMYLCASSFSGGQTQYFGPGTRLLVL.

Many counts were recorded for this clonotype. The rearrangement links TRBV7-9 to TRBJ1-2; no clear D gene. Looked up from germline, CDR1 is SEHNR and CDR2 is FQNEAQ (reference sequence). The CDR3 runs to 14 residues. Trimming took 0 bases from V and 1 from J, leaving 6 bases between them. CDR3 amino acids: CASSLAQINYGYTF. For the CDR3, the DNA is TGTGCCAGCAGCTTAGCACAGATTAACTATGGCTACACCTTC.

Ten or more counts support this clonotype. V and J are TRBV7-2 and TRBJ1-1, with D hard to call. Trimming shortened V by 4 bases and J by 7 bases, and 7 bases separated the two germline ends. The CDR3 is 11 residues long. Looked up from germline, CDR1 is SGHTA and CDR2 is FQGNSA. The CDR3, as DNA: TGTGCCAGCAGCTGGCGAGATGAAGCTTTCTTT. It translates to CASSWRDEAFF.